Presented here are 5 T cell receptor beta chains from one specimen sequenced in a study of beta chain features in type 1 diabetes. All of the isolated RNA was reverse transcribed, so expressed TCRB transcripts were sequenced. Using immunoSEQ multiplex PCR, the repertoire was profiled, and TCRdb retains in-frame clones only, with some absent. The sample holds approximately 340,000 clones, about 15% seen once. The source material was naive CD4+ T cells from blood. These receptor sequences come from a woman between 18 and 30 years old in good health.

The chain combines TRBV30 with TRBJ2-2; D possibly corresponds to TRBD1 (6 bases). Germline lookup yields CDR1 GTSNPN and CDR2 SVGIG (reference sequence). V was shortened by 8 bases and J by 1 base, with 8 bases between the two germline ends. This CDR3 spans 12 amino acids. The CDR3: CAGGQNTGELFF. CDR3 nucleotide sequence: TGTGCCGGGGGACAGAACACCGGGGAGCTGTTTTTT.

The chain recombines TRBV6-1 with TRBJ2-7; TRBD1 agrees at 10 bases. CDR1 and CDR2 from the germline V gene are MNHNS and SASEGT. CDR3 length equals 13 residues. V dropped 6 bases and J dropped 6; count of bases not matched to a gene: 5. The CDR3 coding sequence is TGTGCCAGCAGCGGGACAGGGGTGGGCGAGCAGTACTTC. Its protein product is CASSGTGVGEQYF.

V and J are TRBV29-1 and TRBJ2-3; the D is unclear. With 7 bases removed from V and 2 bases from J, the gap between germline ends came to 13 bases. From germline, CDR1 is SQVTM and CDR2 ANQGSEA. This CDR3 region has 13 residues. In DNA form, the CDR3 reads TGCAGCGGAGGCTCCCCGTTCACAGATACGCAGTATTTT. Translation: CSGGSPFTDTQYF.

This chain joins TRBV7-9 and TRBJ1-5; D is perhaps TRBD1 (5 bases). Germline assignment: CDR1 SEHNR and CDR2 FQNEAQ (reference sequence). This CDR3 spans 14 amino acids. The V end was cut by 3 bases, the J end by 5 bases, with 11 bases between. The CDR3 sequence is CASSFTGEDQPQHF. The CDR3 DNA sequence: TGTGCCAGCAGCTTTACGGGGGAGGATCAGCCCCAGCATTTT. Supplemented by reference TRBV7-9 and TRBJ1-5, the full variable domain reads DTGVSQNPRHKITKRGQNVTFRCDPISEHNRLYWYRQTLGQGPEFLTYFQNEAQLEKSRLLSDRFSAERPKGSFSTLEIQRTEQGDSAMYLCASSFTGEDQPQHFGDGTRLSIL.

The sample holds a few counts of this clone. CDR3 DNA sequence: TGTGCCAGCAGCGTCTTGGGGGGGGGTTTTCAAGAGACCCAGTACTTC. Translating gives CASSVLGGGFQETQYF. J is TRBJ2-5 and V is TRBV9, with 7 bases identical to TRBD2. Trimming at V came to 2 bases and at J to 2 bases, leaving 9 bases not matched to a gene. Germline V gene data show CDR1 as SGDLS and CDR2 as YYNGEE. This CDR3 spans 16 amino acids.